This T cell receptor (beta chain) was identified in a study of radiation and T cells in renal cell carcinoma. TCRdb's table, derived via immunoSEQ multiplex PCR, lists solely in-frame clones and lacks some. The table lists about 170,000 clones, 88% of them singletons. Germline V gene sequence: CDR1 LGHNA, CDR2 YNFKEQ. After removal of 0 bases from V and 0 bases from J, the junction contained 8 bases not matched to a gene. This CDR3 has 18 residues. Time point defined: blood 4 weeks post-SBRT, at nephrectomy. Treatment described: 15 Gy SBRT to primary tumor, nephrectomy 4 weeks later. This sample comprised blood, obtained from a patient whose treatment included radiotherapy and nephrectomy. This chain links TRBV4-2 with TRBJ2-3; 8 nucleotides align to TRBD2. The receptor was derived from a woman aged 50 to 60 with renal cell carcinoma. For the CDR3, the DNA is TGTGCCAGCAGCCAAGATACGAGCGGGGGCCCCAGCACAGATACGCAGTATTTT. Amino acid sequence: CASSQDTSGGPSTDTQYF.